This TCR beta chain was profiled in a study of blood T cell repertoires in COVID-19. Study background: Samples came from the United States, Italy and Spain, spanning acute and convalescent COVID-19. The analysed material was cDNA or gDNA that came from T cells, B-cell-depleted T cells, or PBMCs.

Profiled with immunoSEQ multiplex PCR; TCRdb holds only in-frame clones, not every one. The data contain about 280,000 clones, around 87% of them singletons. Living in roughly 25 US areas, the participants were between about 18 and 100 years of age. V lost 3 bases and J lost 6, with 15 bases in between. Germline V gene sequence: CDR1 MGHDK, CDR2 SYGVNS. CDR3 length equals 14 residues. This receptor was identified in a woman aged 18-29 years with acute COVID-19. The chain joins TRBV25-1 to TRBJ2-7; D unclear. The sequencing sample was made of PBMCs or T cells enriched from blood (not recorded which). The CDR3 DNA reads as TGTGCCAGCAGTGACACACACGCTCCCTCCGAGCAGTACTTC. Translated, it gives CASSDTHAPSEQYF.